This entry lists 30 T cell receptor beta chains sequenced from one sample in a study of blood T cells in healthy people across ages. Alongside a J-beta primer mix, a sample-barcoded 5' primer served in a second PCR lasting roughly 6 to 11 cycles. TCRdb independently ran MiXCR on the 5' RACE reads; one entry per CDR3 protein. Here the sample spans 1.5 million to 2 million distinct CDR3 sequences, 40% to 55% being singletons. Input material: blood. These TCRs come from a woman between 35 and 50 years old in good health.

This rearrangement joins TRBV29-1 to TRBJ2-6; no firm D call. Trimming pared 6 bases from V and 1 base from J, leaving 7 bases between. This CDR3 region has 13 residues. Per the germline V gene, CDR1 is SQVTM and CDR2 is ANQGSEA. CDR3 amino acids: CSVQPSGANVLTF. CDR3 in DNA: TGCAGCGTCCAACCTTCTGGGGCCAACGTCCTGACTTTC.

This clonotype was seen repeatedly, ten times or more. This rearrangement joins TRBV11-2 to TRBJ2-6; D assignment may be TRBD1 or TRBD2 (7 bases each). The germline V gene has CDR1 SGHAT and CDR2 FQNNGV. Trimming cost V 2 bases and J 0 bases, with 11 bases left between them. The CDR3 contains 17 residues. CDR3 DNA: TGTGCCAGCAGCTTACAGGGGGGGGTCTCTGGGGCCAACGTCCTGACTTTC. Translated: CASSLQGGVSGANVLTF.

V usage is TRBV5-1 and J usage is TRBJ2-7, with D hard to call. Germline V gene lookup returns CDR1 SGHRS and CDR2 YFSETQ. The V and J ends lost 0 bases and 5 bases respectively, with 9 bases between them. The CDR3 contains 13 residues. The chain's CDR3 is CASSLVFGDEQYF. The CDR3 bases are TGCGCCAGCAGCTTGGTCTTCGGCGACGAGCAGTACTTC.

This chain links TRBV5-1 with TRBJ2-5; 11 bases fit TRBD1. TRBJ2-7 explains the end of the DNA better; the J call may be wrong. Germline V gene sequence: CDR1 SGHRS, CDR2 YFSETQ. CDR3 length equals 15 residues. The CDR3 bases are TGCGCCAGCAGCTGGGGACAGGGGGTGATGTACGAGCAGTACTTC. Translation: CASSWGQGVMYEQYF.

This chain uses TRBV27 with TRBJ2-3; D may be TRBD2 (6 bases). The V end was cut by 10 bases, the J end by 3 bases, with 14 bases between. Germline V CDR1 and CDR2: MNHEY, SMNVEV (reference sequence). This CDR3 contains 13 residues. The CDR3 DNA sequence: TGTGCCACATGGGGCGCGGGGACAGATACGCAGTATTTT. It encodes CATWGAGTDTQYF.

This clonotype showed up just a few times. The rearrangement joins TRBV29-1 to TRBJ1-2; the D gene is possibly TRBD1 (5 bases). The CDR3 loop spans 12 amino acids. V was shortened by 6 bases and J by 2 bases, with 10 bases between the two germline ends. Germline CDR1 is SQVTM and CDR2 is ANQGSEA. CDR3 amino acids: CSVIGGNYGYTF. The DNA of the CDR3 is TGCAGCGTCATCGGGGGGAACTATGGCTACACCTTC.

The chain recombines TRBV6-1 with TRBJ2-3, with 7 bases lining up with TRBD1. The CDR3 covers 15 residues. J was trimmed by 2 bases and V by 8 bases; bases with no gene match: 10. Germline CDR1 and CDR2: MNHNS and SASEGT. This chain's CDR3 is CASWSMGQPTDTQYF. The CDR3 DNA follows: TGTGCCAGCTGGAGTATGGGACAGCCCACAGATACGCAGTATTTT.

The chain joins TRBV7-9 to TRBJ2-7, with 7 positions matching TRBD1. Gene TRBJ2-5 matches the end of the DNA better, so the J call may be wrong. The CDR3 contains 14 residues. The germline V gene has CDR1 SEHNR and CDR2 FQNEAQ (reference sequence). CDR3 sequence: CASTEKGGIETQYF. CDR3 sequence (DNA): TGTGCCAGCACAGAGAAAGGGGGCATAGAGACCCAGTACTTC.

This clonotype was seen only a few times. The CDR3 protein is CASSQTGWQETQYF. The CDR3 DNA is TGCGCCAGCAGCCAAACAGGGTGGCAAGAGACCCAGTACTTC. The V gene is TRBV4-3, the J gene TRBJ2-5; a weak D match, TRBD1 (6 bases). V was shortened by 2 bases and J by 2 bases, with 9 bases between the two germline ends. This CDR3 has 14 residues. Germline lookup yields CDR1 LGHNA and CDR2 YSLEER.

CDR3 region: CASSPSLGRDQETQYF. CDR3 coding DNA: TGTGCCAGCAGCCCTAGCCTAGGGCGAGACCAAGAGACCCAGTACTTC. This chain links TRBV7-2 with TRBJ2-5; D perhaps matches TRBD2 (5 bases). The CDR3 spans 16 residues. CDR1 and CDR2 from the germline V gene are SGHTA and FQGNSA. V was clipped by 5 bases and J by 0 bases, with 16 bases between them.

There are a few counts of this clonotype. The J gene is TRBJ2-3, the V gene TRBV6-5; tentatively, D is TRBD1 (6 bases). The CDR3 spans 15 residues. Trimming took off 2 bases at V and 7 bases at J, with 16 bases between the two ends. From germline, CDR1 is MNHEY and CDR2 SVGAGI. In nucleotides, the CDR3 is TGTGCCAGCAGTTACGACAGGTCCTCCGGGAATACGCAGTATTTT. Translation: CASSYDRSSGNTQYF.

CDR3 amino acids: CSVYRVDYGYTF. CDR3 in DNA: TGCAGCGTGTACAGGGTGGACTATGGCTACACCTTC. The chain uses TRBV29-1 and TRBJ1-2; a possible D gene is TRBD1 (6 bases). The CDR3 contains 12 residues. V gave up 6 bases and J gave up 3 bases, with 11 bases separating them. CDR1 is SQVTM, CDR2 ANQGSEA, per germline. Using reference TRBV29-1 and TRBJ1-2 for the parts outside the CDR3, the full variable domain is SAVISQKPSRDICQRGTSLTIQCQVDSQVTMMFWYRQQPGQSLTLIATANQGSEATYESGFVIDKFPISRPNLTFSTLTVSNMSPEDSSIYLCSVYRVDYGYTFGSGTRLTVV.

This chain links TRBV4-1 with TRBJ2-1, with 14 bases that match TRBD2. J gave up 7 bases and V 2 bases, and 10 bases lay outside the gene matches. The CDR3 extends over 18 amino acids. Germline V gene lookup returns CDR1 MGHRA and CDR2 YSYEKL. This CDR3 reads CASSQPWVGTSGGNEQFF. Here the CDR3 DNA reads TGCGCCAGCAGCCAACCCTGGGTGGGGACTAGCGGGGGAAATGAGCAGTTCTTC.

This clonotype was seen just once. V and J are TRBV5-6 and TRBJ2-7, with D tentatively TRBD1 (6 bases). With the DNA end fitting TRBJ2-5 better, the J assignment may be wrong. This CDR3 spans 14 amino acids. Germline V gene data show CDR1 as SGHDT and CDR2 as YYEEEE. CDR3 coding DNA: TGTGCCAGCAGCCATATACAGGGCCGAGAGACCCAGTACTTC. This sequence encodes CASSHIQGRETQYF.

There are a few counts of this clonotype. This chain links TRBV20-1 with TRBJ2-7, with D perhaps given as TRBD1 or TRBD2 (5 bases each). CDR1 DFQATT and CDR2 SNEGSKA come from the germline V gene (reference sequence). The germline V and J ends were trimmed by 4 bases and 2 bases, with 12 bases remaining between them. This CDR3 is 13 amino acids long. As DNA, the CDR3 is TGCAGTGCTACCTCGGGACCACCCTACGAGCAGTACTTC. Protein product: CSATSGPPYEQYF.

The J gene is TRBJ2-3, the V gene TRBV2; TRBD1 agrees at 10 bases. The V gene end was trimmed by 10 bases and the J gene end by 7 bases; junction bases not matched to a gene: 11. The germline CDR1 and CDR2 sequences are SNHLY and FYNNEI. CDR3 length: 14 amino acids. The CDR3 DNA reads TGTGCCATCCTCGATGGGGACAGGGGAAATACGCAGTATTTT. This sequence encodes CAILDGDRGNTQYF.

The chain has TRBV12-3 or TRBV12-4 and TRBJ1-3; 8 nucleotides agree with TRBD1. Trimming took 6 bases from V and 4 from J; bases not matched to a gene: 2. This CDR3 has 13 residues. CDR3 in DNA: TGTGCCAGCAGACGGACAGGGGGAAACACCATATATTTT. Protein: CASRRTGGNTIYF.

The chain joins TRBV7-2 to TRBJ1-5, with a tentative D call TRBD1 (5 bases). Trimming left V 5 bases short and J 3 bases short, with 14 bases between. The CDR3 is 15 residues long. Germline V lookup: CDR1 SGHTA, CDR2 FQGNSA. In DNA form, the CDR3 reads TGTGCCAGCAGCCCGCCCGGGGCTCTCAATCAGCCCCAGCATTTT. Its protein product is CASSPPGALNQPQHF. Together with reference TRBV7-2 and TRBJ1-5, the CDR3 gives the full variable domain: GAGVSQSPSNKVTEKGKDVELRCDPISGHTALYWYRQSLGQGLEFLIYFQGNSAPDKSGLPSDRFSAERTGGSVSTLTIQRTQQEDSAVYLCASSPPGALNQPQHFGDGTRLSIL.

The rearrangement links TRBV7-6 to TRBJ2-5; no reliable D call. CDR1 and CDR2 from the germline V gene are SGHVS and FNYEAQ. This CDR3 has 12 amino acids. V lost 8 bases, J lost 4 bases, and 11 bases lay in between. This CDR3 is CASGSILETQYF. DNA for the CDR3: TGTGCCAGCGGTTCTATCCTAGAGACCCAGTACTTC.

This clonotype was recorded a few times. This chain uses TRBV9 with TRBJ2-5, with a tentative D call TRBD2 (6 bases). The V end lost 2 bases, the J end lost 1 base, and 15 bases lay between the germline ends. Germline loops: CDR1 SGDLS, CDR2 YYNGEE. This CDR3 is built from 16 residues. CDR3 sequence: CASSVGTRDSQETQYF. Written as DNA, the CDR3 is TGTGCCAGCAGCGTGGGCACCCGGGACTCCCAAGAGACCCAGTACTTC.

J is TRBJ2-5 and V is TRBV6-5, with TRBD1 identical over 9 bases. This CDR3 region has 18 residues. The V and J ends lost 3 bases and 2 bases, in that order; junction bases with no gene match: 13. The germline V gene has CDR1 MNHEY and CDR2 SVGAGI. The CDR3, as DNA: TGTGCCAGCAGTTATAAGCGTCCCGGGACAGGGAAGCAAGAGACCCAGTACTTC. It specifies CASSYKRPGTGKQETQYF.

In this sample, this clonotype turned up a few times. The V gene is TRBV24-1, the J gene TRBJ2-5, with 10 bases lining up with TRBD2. Unmatched junction bases numbered 8, after V lost 4 bases and J lost 4 bases. Per germline, CDR1 KGHDR and CDR2 SFDVKD. The CDR3 contains 16 residues. CDR3: CATSDTLSGGLETQYF. The CDR3, as DNA: TGTGCCACCAGTGACACCCTTAGCGGGGGGTTAGAGACCCAGTACTTC.

V usage is TRBV7-2 and J usage is TRBJ2-6; the D gene is possibly TRBD1 (6 bases). In germline, CDR1 is SGHTA, CDR2 FQGNSA. Deletions cut 4 bases from V and 0 bases from J, with 13 bases between. The CDR3 has 17 amino acids. This CDR3 is CASSSGQLRSGANVLTF. CDR3 nucleotides: TGTGCCAGCAGCTCTGGACAGTTACGCTCTGGGGCCAACGTCCTGACTTTC.

The chain has TRBV12-3 or TRBV12-4 and TRBJ1-5; no firm D call. This CDR3 spans 16 amino acids. The V gene lost 0 bases and the J gene lost 2 bases, with 11 bases spanning the gap. CDR3 in amino acids: CASSLARVTRNQPQHF. As DNA, the CDR3 is TGTGCCAGCAGTTTAGCGAGGGTAACTCGCAATCAGCCCCAGCATTTT.

The CDR3 sequence: CASSRRTSGGVYNEQFF. CDR3 bases: TGTGCCAGCAGCCGCCGGACTAGCGGGGGAGTGTACAATGAGCAGTTCTTC. V usage is TRBV11-1 and J usage is TRBJ2-1; 13 bases line up with TRBD2. The germline gives CDR1 SGHAT, CDR2 FQDESV (reference sequence). Trimming removed 5 bases from V and 4 bases from J; junction bases left unmatched: 8. This CDR3 comprises 17 residues.

This clonotype was observed a few times. The germline gene is not matched at one end of the junction; a read error may be the cause. V usage is TRBV20-1 and J usage is TRBJ2-5, with 9 nucleotides matching TRBD1. The germline V gene encodes CDR1 DFQATT and CDR2 SNEGSKA (reference sequence). The CDR3 is made up of 12 amino acids. CDR3: CSAGDRGKTQYF. The CDR3 DNA reads as TGCAGTGCTGGAGACAGGGGGAAGACCCAGTACTTC.

This sequence joins TRBV6-6 and TRBJ2-7; D might be TRBD1 (6 bases). Germline CDR1 and CDR2: MNHNY and SVGAGI (reference sequence). This CDR3 is built from 17 residues. V lost 3 bases and J lost 3, with 21 bases in between. CDR3 loop: CASSYPGWAGAFYEQYF. The CDR3 DNA sequence: TGTGCCAGCAGTTATCCCGGTTGGGCAGGGGCTTTCTACGAGCAGTACTTC.

This rearrangement joins TRBV24-1 to TRBJ1-5; 9 bases are shared with TRBD1. This CDR3 has 15 amino acids. From germline, CDR1 is KGHDR and CDR2 SFDVKD. V gave up 4 bases and J gave up 7 bases; unmatched junction bases: 7. The CDR3: CATSDQTGGDQPQHF. In DNA, the CDR3 is TGTGCCACCAGTGACCAGACAGGGGGGGACCAGCCCCAGCATTTT.

CDR3 coding DNA: TGTGCCACCAGTGATCCGGGAGGACAGGGGTCCAGCGGCTACACCTTC. This encodes CATSDPGGQGSSGYTF. The chain carries TRBV24-1 and TRBJ1-2, with TRBD1 matching over 9 bases. The CDR3 consists of 16 residues. The V segment lost 3 bases and the J segment 8 bases; nucleotides outside the gene matches: 12. Germline CDR1 reads KGHDR; CDR2 reads SFDVKD.

This clonotype has just a few counts. This chain links TRBV7-9 with TRBJ2-2; D is undetermined. The CDR3 spans 13 residues. CDR1 is SEHNR, CDR2 FQNEAQ, per germline (reference sequence). Deletions cut 1 base from V and 3 bases from J, with 3 bases between. The CDR3, as DNA: TGTGCCAGCAGCTTAGTCCACACCGGGGAGCTGTTTTTT. Protein: CASSLVHTGELFF. Looking up the rest from reference TRBV7-9 and TRBJ2-2 gives the full variable domain: DTGVSQNPRHKITKRGQNVTFRCDPISEHNRLYWYRQTLGQGPEFLTYFQNEAQLEKSRLLSDRFSAERPKGSFSTLEIQRTEQGDSAMYLCASSLVHTGELFFGEGSRLTVL.